These T cell receptor beta chains were read from a single sample in a study of blood T cell repertoires in COVID-19. Produced via immunoSEQ multiplex PCR; TCRdb's table is partial and in-frame only. The data show approximately 200,000 clones, 80% to 90% seen once. Sequencing input: PBMCs or T cells enriched from blood (not recorded which). The receptors originated from a woman younger than 30 in a cohort exposed to, infected with or recovered from COVID-19 (not recorded which). Each CDR3 is given with its conserved first and last residue. A D gene is named only where the DNA matches it firmly. A row's size may be missing; if present it is once, few, many or a size class.

cdr3_aa cdr3_nt j_call v_call clone_size d_call
CASSLPRTDTQYF TGTGCCAGCAGTTTACCTCGGACAGATACGCAGTATTTT TRBJ2-3 TRBV28 - -
CASSFTSGEGRDTQYF TGTGCCAGCAGCTTTACTAGCGGGGAGGGGCGAGATACGCAGTATTTT TRBJ2-3 TRBV7-9 - TRBD2
CASSLGHGSSGYTF TGTGCCAGCAGCCTGGGACATGGGAGTTCCGGCTACACCTTC TRBJ1-2 TRBV5-6 - -
CASSFDSIKNIQYF TGCGCCAGCAGCTTCGACAGTATCAAAAACATTCAGTACTTC TRBJ2-4 TRBV5-1 - -
CASSLGGLDYGYTF TGTGCCAGCAGCTTAGGTGGGCTCGACTATGGCTACACCTTC TRBJ1-2 TRBV7-2 - -
CSVLAGGLQDDNEQFF TGCAGCGTACTAGCGGGAGGGCTCCAAGATGACAATGAGCAGTTCTTC TRBJ2-1 TRBV29-1 - TRBD2
CASSLGGVNEKLFF TGCGCCAGCAGCTTGGGAGGAGTTAATGAAAAACTGTTTTTT TRBJ1-4 TRBV5-1 - -
CASSRPGQGGGYTF TGTGCCAGTAGCAGGCCGGGACAGGGAGGTGGCTACACCTTC TRBJ1-2 TRBV19 - TRBD1
CASSMGGYDETQYF TGTGCCAGCAGTATGGGGGGGTATGACGAGACCCAGTACTTC TRBJ2-5 TRBV9 - TRBD2
CASSVALAGGHYNEQFF TGTGCCAGCAGCGTAGCGCTAGCGGGGGGACACTACAATGAGCAGTTCTTC TRBJ2-1 TRBV9 - TRBD2
CASSIASTDTQYF TGTGCCAGTAGTATAGCGAGCACAGATACGCAGTATTTT TRBJ2-3 TRBV19 - -
CASRSSGRSQETQYF TGTGCCAGCAGAAGTAGCGGGAGGAGCCAAGAGACCCAGTACTTC TRBJ2-5 TRBV28 - TRBD2
CASNPWTEDGYTF TGTGCCAGTAACCCCTGGACGGAGGATGGCTACACCTTC TRBJ1-2 TRBV19 once -
CASSLYPQGVGDTQYF TGTGCCAGCAGCTTATACCCACAGGGGGTGGGTGATACGCAGTATTTT TRBJ2-3 TRBV7-9 - TRBD1
CASSLAGGTEAFF TGTGCCAGCAGCCTGGCAGGGGGCACTGAAGCTTTCTTT TRBJ1-1 TRBV11-3 - TRBD1
CASSPAEGFGLEQYF TGTGCCAGCAGCCCCGCGGAGGGTTTTGGTCTCGAGCAGTACTTC TRBJ2-7 TRBV7-3 - -
CASRSGRAYNEQFF TGTGCCAGTCGGAGCGGGAGGGCGTACAATGAGCAGTTCTTC TRBJ2-1 TRBV19 - TRBD2
CASSHDGGGSVYNEQFF TGTGCCAGCAGCCACGATGGTGGCGGGAGTGTCTACAATGAGCAGTTCTTC TRBJ2-1 TRBV11-3 - TRBD2
CSVDRENTEAFF TGCAGCGTGGACAGAGAAAACACTGAAGCTTTCTTT TRBJ1-1 TRBV29-1 - -
CASRPFAGTENNSPLHF TGTGCCAGCAGACCCTTTGCGGGGACGGAAAATAATTCACCCCTCCACTTT TRBJ1-6 TRBV16 once -
CSASGAGYSNQPQHF TGCAGTGCTAGTGGGGCAGGTTATAGCAATCAGCCCCAGCATTTT TRBJ1-5 TRBV20-1 - -
CASSVGGGIYGYTF TGTGCCAGCAGCGTAGGCGGGGGAATCTATGGCTACACCTTC TRBJ1-2 TRBV9 - -
CASSLGGGNQPQHF TGTGCCAGCAGTTTAGGGGGGGGCAATCAGCCCCAGCATTTT TRBJ1-5 TRBV2 many -
CASSTHSVGGNTEAFF TGTGCCAGCAGTACCCACTCGGTGGGGGGGAACACTGAAGCTTTCTTT TRBJ1-1 TRBV2 - -
CASKGGGSVDTEAFF TGTGCCAGCAAGGGAGGGGGGAGTGTGGACACTGAAGCTTTCTTT TRBJ1-1 TRBV2 - -
CASGGLAGSAGSYNEQFF TGTGCCAGCGGGGGGCTAGCGGGATCAGCCGGCTCCTACAATGAGCAGTTCTTC TRBJ2-1 TRBV25-1 - TRBD2
CASSSRTIRNYGYTF TGTGCCAGCAGCTCCCGAACCATTCGGAACTATGGCTACACCTTC TRBJ1-2 TRBV5-4 - -
CASSLGGTSGGAPPEQFF TGTGCCAGCAGCTTAGGTGGGACTAGCGGGGGCGCCCCCCCAGAGCAGTTCTTC TRBJ2-1 TRBV7-9 - TRBD2
CASSTGLAGQKKGYEQYF TGTGCCAGCAGCACGGGACTAGCGGGGCAAAAGAAGGGCTACGAGCAGTACTTC TRBJ2-7 TRBV5-5 - TRBD2
CASSKGFKGKGYTF TGTGCCAGCAGCAAAGGTTTCAAGGGGAAGGGCTACACCTTC TRBJ1-2 TRBV21-1 - -
CASSHPAAGSYNEQFF TGCGCCAGCAGCCACCCCGCGGCGGGATCATACAATGAGCAGTTCTTC TRBJ2-1 TRBV4-1 - -
CASSMGGTGGQETQYF TGTGCCAGTAGTATGGGGGGGACAGGGGGCCAAGAGACCCAGTACTTC TRBJ2-5 TRBV19 - TRBD1
CASSHVRSYNEQFF TGTGCCAGCAGCCACGTGCGCTCCTACAATGAGCAGTTCTTC TRBJ2-1 TRBV3-1/TRBV3-2 - -
CASSAGARGTEAFF TGCGCCAGCAGTGCCGGCGCAAGGGGCACTGAAGCTTTCTTT TRBJ1-1 TRBV10-1 - -
CASSLAFDREAYGYTF TGCGCCAGCAGCTTGGCCTTTGACAGGGAGGCATATGGCTACACCTTC TRBJ1-2 TRBV5-1 - TRBD1
CASSPGQGYTGELFF TGCGCCAGCAGCCCCGGACAGGGGTACACCGGGGAGCTGTTTTTT TRBJ2-2 TRBV5-1 - TRBD1
CAISEFGTGEGYTF TGTGCCATCAGTGAGTTCGGGACAGGGGAAGGCTACACCTTC TRBJ1-2 TRBV10-3 - TRBD1
CASSPPGQGAGNTIYF TGTGCCAGCTCACCGCCCGGACAGGGGGCAGGAAACACCATATATTTT TRBJ1-3 TRBV18 - TRBD1
CASSQDKETQYF TGTGCCAGCAGCCAAGATAAAGAGACCCAGTACTTC TRBJ2-5 TRBV4-2 - -
CAISGTGAEAFF TGTGCCATCAGTGGGACAGGCGCTGAAGCTTTCTTT TRBJ1-1 TRBV10-3 - TRBD1
CSVDGGESYGYTF TGCAGCGTTGATGGGGGCGAATCTTATGGCTACACCTTC TRBJ1-2 TRBV29-1 - -
CASSFRQSHEQYF TGTGCCAGCAGCTTCCGACAGTCCCACGAGCAGTACTTC TRBJ2-7 TRBV7-9 - -
CASSLEKGRWGVGETQYF TGTGCCAGCAGCTTAGAAAAGGGGCGCTGGGGGGTTGGAGAGACCCAGTACTTC TRBJ2-5 TRBV11-2 - -
CASSLETRAYGYTF TGTGCCAGCAGCTTAGAGACTAGGGCCTATGGCTACACCTTC TRBJ1-2 TRBV7-9 - -
CASRDRGLSPLHF TGTGCCAGTAGGGACAGGGGGCTCTCACCCCTCCACTTT TRBJ1-6 TRBV19 - TRBD1
CASRRGRLTNEKLFF TGTGCCAGCAGGAGGGGGCGGTTAACTAATGAAAAACTGTTTTTT TRBJ1-4 TRBV27 - TRBD1
CASSVAAGHTGELFF TGTGCCAGCAGCGTGGCAGCGGGCCACACCGGGGAGCTGTTTTTT TRBJ2-2 TRBV9 - -
CASSPGQINTGELFF TGTGCCAGCAGCCCAGGACAGATTAACACCGGGGAGCTGTTTTTT TRBJ2-2 TRBV5-4 - -
CASSLDTSSTDTQYF TGCGCCAGCAGCTTGGATACTAGCAGCACAGATACGCAGTATTTT TRBJ2-3 TRBV5-1 - -
CASSSLWAVQETQYF TGTGCCAGCAGCTCTTTATGGGCCGTACAAGAGACCCAGTACTTC TRBJ2-5 TRBV7-9 - -
CASTEGARGYTF TGTGCCAGCACCGAGGGGGCGAGGGGCTACACCTTC TRBJ1-2 TRBV6-4 - TRBD1
CASNSADSYEQYF TGTGCCAGTAACTCGGCGGACTCCTACGAGCAGTACTTC TRBJ2-7 TRBV19 - -
CASSLLQRDSPLHF TGTGCCAGCAGCCTACTCCAGAGGGATTCACCCCTCCACTTT TRBJ1-6 TRBV7-8 - -
CASSARGETGNTIYF TGTGCCAGCAGCGCCCGTGGGGAGACTGGAAACACCATATATTTT TRBJ1-3 TRBV2 - -
CASSVWEDYNEQFF TGTGCCAGCAGTGTGTGGGAGGATTACAATGAGCAGTTCTTC TRBJ2-1 TRBV2 - -
CASSQSLVEGDPLETQYF TGCGCCAGCAGTCAATCATTAGTGGAAGGGGATCCTCTAGAGACCCAGTACTTC TRBJ2-5 TRBV23-1 once -
CASTRGGSYTGELFF TGTGCCAGTACAAGGGGCGGGAGCTACACCGGGGAGCTGTTTTTT TRBJ2-2 TRBV19 - TRBD2